The clone carrying this TCR beta chain was detected a few times. The data originate from a study of cytomegalovirus exposure and HLA in healthy donors. Unmatched junction bases numbered 11, after V lost 2 bases and J lost 10 bases. This CDR3 is 17 amino acids long. Germline-derived CDR1 and CDR2 are KGHSH and LQKENI. This PCR relied on a set of 60 Vbeta primers and 13 Jbeta primers. The assay was immunoSEQ multiplex PCR, and TCRdb's table has in-frame clones only and misses some. The repertoire has under 200,000 clones, roughly 73% of them found once; the top ten carry 1.5% to 2%. The chain is built from TRBV18 and TRBJ1-6; 10 nucleotides line up with TRBD1. Sequencing input: PBMCs. The TCR was taken from a woman between 25 and 40 years old in good health and CMV-seronegative. The CDR3 DNA is TGTGCCAGCTCACCAAACCCTCCGGGACAGGGGTCCTCACCCCTCCACTTT. This encodes CASSPNPPGQGSSPLHF.